The 23 T cell receptor beta chains presented below share a single source sample, sequenced in a study of cytomegalovirus exposure and HLA in healthy donors. This PCR relied on a set of 60 Vbeta primers and 13 Jbeta primers. Profiling relied on immunoSEQ multiplex PCR, and the TCRdb table lists in-frame clones only, not all of them. The sample holds over 100,000 clones, about 78% seen once. The sequenced sample consisted of PBMCs. These receptors were taken from a female donor in good health and CMV-seronegative.

This clone showed up just once. The rearrangement links TRBV4-1 to TRBJ2-7; 10 bases align to TRBD2. The CDR3 is made up of 16 amino acids. Losses at the gene ends were 2 bases for V and 1 base for J; bases not matched to a gene: 5. CDR1 and CDR2 (germline): MGHRA, YSYEKL. This CDR3 reads CASSQSTSGISYEQYF. CDR3 sequence (DNA): TGCGCCAGCAGCCAATCAACTAGCGGGATTTCCTACGAGCAGTACTTC.

This chain links TRBV20-1 with TRBJ2-3; tentative D call: TRBD2 (5 bases). The CDR3 loop spans 11 amino acids. Germline lookup yields CDR1 DFQATT and CDR2 SNEGSKA (reference sequence). Trimming stripped 6 bases from V and 3 bases from J, with 7 bases between. In DNA, the CDR3 is TGCAGTGCAGAGGGAACAGATACGCAGTATTTT. Its protein product is CSAEGTDTQYF.

The CDR3 sequence: CSVVRPGQDYNEQFF. CDR3 bases: TGCAGCGTTGTTCGCCCGGGACAGGACTACAATGAGCAGTTCTTC. This sequence joins TRBV29-1 and TRBJ2-1; 8 bases fit TRBD1. The length of the CDR3 is 15 residues. V trimming: 4 bases; J trimming: 3 bases; junction bases outside the gene matches: 8. CDR1 is SQVTM, CDR2 ANQGSEA, per germline.

The CDR3 spells CASSPVGAGTGELFF. Written as DNA, the CDR3 is TGTGCCAGCAGTCCCGTGGGGGCAGGCACCGGGGAGCTGTTTTTT. This chain uses TRBV6-6 with TRBJ2-2; possibly TRBD1 for D (6 bases). Between the trimmed V and J ends, which lost 5 bases and 4 bases, there was a span of 14 bases. CDR1 and CDR2 (germline): MNHNY, SVGAGI (reference sequence). The CDR3 is 15 residues long.

The DNA of the CDR3 is TGTGCCTGGAGTGCTCTAGTTAACTATGGCTACACCTTC. This translates into CAWSALVNYGYTF. This chain links TRBV30 with TRBJ1-2; D ambiguous. Germline CDR1 and CDR2: GTSNPN and SVGIG (reference sequence). CDR3 size: 13 residues. The V end lost 1 base, the J end lost 1 base, and 7 bases lay between the germline ends.

This clone was counted only a few times. The chain joins TRBV5-1 to TRBJ2-5; 9 bases map to TRBD1. V shed 4 bases, J shed 1 base, and the junction held 5 bases outside the gene matches. CDR3 size: 15 residues. The germline CDR1 and CDR2 sequences are SGHRS and YFSETQ. The CDR3 protein is CASSTPDRGQETQYF. DNA of the CDR3: TGCGCCAGCAGCACCCCGGACAGGGGCCAAGAGACCCAGTACTTC.

This sequence joins TRBV7-3 and TRBJ2-7; 9 bases are shared with TRBD1. V lost 4 bases and J lost 5; bases outside the gene matches: 9. Germline V CDR1 and CDR2: SGHTA, FQGTGA. This CDR3 has 15 residues. The CDR3 sequence: CASSSKGTGIHEQYF. CDR3 nucleotide sequence: TGTGCCAGCAGCTCTAAGGGGACAGGGATCCACGAGCAGTACTTC.

This clone turned up a few times. The chain carries TRBV5-1 and TRBJ2-7; TRBD1 matches at 7 bases. This CDR3 is 13 amino acids long. CDR1 is SGHRS and CDR2 is YFSETQ in the germline V gene. The ends lost 2 bases at V and 5 bases at J; junction bases unmatched: 4. As DNA, the CDR3 is TGCGCCAGCAGCTTTGGGACAGAAGACGAGCAGTACTTC. The encoded protein is CASSFGTEDEQYF.

This clone has a single count. The rearrangement links TRBV5-1 to TRBJ2-2; 7 bases align to TRBD1. The CDR3 extends over 14 amino acids. CDR1 and CDR2 from the germline V gene are SGHRS and YFSETQ. V shed 4 bases, J shed 7 bases, and the junction held 7 bases outside the gene matches. CDR3 coding DNA: TGCGCCAGCAGCGTGACAGGGTTTGACGGGGAGCTGTTTTTT. Translated, it gives CASSVTGFDGELFF.

To note about this clone: In the same sample, other DNA sequences code for this CDR3. J is TRBJ1-4 and V is TRBV28; D is unresolved. Trimming removed 6 bases from V and 6 bases from J, with 8 bases in between. The CDR3 extends over 12 amino acids. Per the germline V gene, CDR1 is MDHEN and CDR2 is SYDVKM. The CDR3 nucleotides read TGTGCCAGCAGCCCACGGGATGAAAAACTGTTTTTT. Its protein is CASSPRDEKLFF.

The rearrangement links TRBV27 to TRBJ2-7; D is ambiguous. Per germline, CDR1 MNHEY and CDR2 SMNVEV (reference sequence). The CDR3 is 14 amino acids. V lost 6 bases, J lost 0 bases, and 12 bases lay in between. CDR3 in amino acids: CASSATHRSYEQYF. In nucleotides, the CDR3 is TGTGCCAGCAGCGCGACACACCGCTCCTACGAGCAGTACTTC.

The CDR3 reads CASSPAVETQYF. CDR3 DNA: TGTGCCAGCTCACCCGCAGTGGAGACCCAGTACTTC. This sequence joins TRBV18 and TRBJ2-5; D uncertain. Germline values: CDR1 KGHSH, CDR2 LQKENI. V was trimmed by 3 bases and J by 5 bases, leaving 7 bases between them. The CDR3 is made up of 12 amino acids.

This rearrangement joins TRBV19 to TRBJ2-3, with 10 bases lining up with TRBD2. Germline V gene sequence: CDR1 LNHDA, CDR2 SQIVND (reference sequence). Germline trimming cut 5 bases from V and 5 bases from J; bases unmatched to any gene: 4. This CDR3 comprises 14 residues. CDR3 DNA: TGTGCCAGTAGTGGGAGCGGGAGGGGAGATACGCAGTATTTT. This codes for CASSGSGRGDTQYF.

In its sample, this clone was seen a few times. The chain is built from TRBV11-2 and TRBJ2-5; 11 positions match TRBD2. Looked up from germline, CDR1 is SGHAT and CDR2 is FQNNGV. V lost 1 base to trimming and J lost 2 bases; unmatched junction nucleotides: 9. The length of the CDR3 is 18 residues. CDR3 coding DNA: TGTGCCAGCAGCTTAGGTAGGGGGACTAGCGGACATCAAGAGACCCAGTACTTC. The encoded protein is CASSLGRGTSGHQETQYF.

This clone has only a few counts. The V call is TRBV7-8, the J call TRBJ2-1; 10 nucleotides match TRBD2. Trimming cost V 2 bases and J 13 bases; bases outside gene matches: 2. This CDR3 region has 12 residues. Germline CDR1 and CDR2: SGHVS and FQNEAQ. In DNA form, the CDR3 reads TGTGCCAGCAGCTTAACTAGCGGGACTCAGTTCTTC. Translated, it gives CASSLTSGTQFF.

CDR3 DNA sequence: TGTGCCAGCAGTATAAACCAACTAGGCGAGCAGTACTTC. Residues: CASSINQLGEQYF. The J gene is TRBJ2-7, the V gene TRBV2, with TRBD2 as a possible D gene (5 bases). Germline V gene lookup returns CDR1 SNHLY and CDR2 FYNNEI. The germline V and J ends were trimmed by 5 bases and 6 bases, with 14 bases remaining between them. This CDR3 is 13 amino acids long.

The rearrangement links TRBV23-1 to TRBJ1-4; 7 positions agree with TRBD1. TRBV23-1 counts as an open reading frame of uncertain function. J lost 4 bases, V lost 6 bases, and 23 bases had no gene match. The CDR3 covers 20 residues. CDR3 DNA sequence: TGCGCCAGCAGCCAGAGAGGGGGCCCGGAACTACGGAGGCTTAATGAAAAACTGTTTTTT. It yields the protein CASSQRGGPELRRLNEKLFF.

This clone occurred once. The V gene is TRBV27, the J gene TRBJ2-7; 8 nucleotides line up with TRBD2. V dropped 5 bases and J dropped 2; count of bases not matched to a gene: 5. CDR1 MNHEY and CDR2 SMNVEV come from the germline V gene (reference sequence). The CDR3 loop spans 14 amino acids. The CDR3 spells CASSRREVAYEQYF. CDR3 nucleotides: TGTGCCAGCAGTCGGCGGGAGGTCGCCTACGAGCAGTACTTC.

The rearrangement joins TRBV7-8 to TRBJ2-1, with D possibly matching TRBD2 (5 bases). The CDR3 sequence is 15 residues long. Trimming left V 2 bases short and J 2 bases short, with 10 bases between. Germline values: CDR1 SGHVS, CDR2 FQNEAQ. Here the CDR3 reads CASSLQPGAYNEQFF. The CDR3 nucleotides are TGTGCCAGCAGCTTACAGCCCGGGGCCTACAATGAGCAGTTCTTC.

The V gene is TRBV7-9, the J gene TRBJ2-7, with 8 positions matching TRBD2. CDR3 length: 14 residues. CDR1 SEHNR and CDR2 FQNEAQ come from the germline V gene (reference sequence). V dropped 3 bases and J dropped 4; count of bases not matched to a gene: 5. CDR3 protein: CASSFSGSSYEQYF. CDR3 DNA: TGTGCCAGCAGCTTCAGCGGGAGCAGTTACGAGCAGTACTTC.

This clone was found a few times. The gene calls are TRBV7-3 and TRBJ2-3; D ambiguous. CDR3 length equals 13 residues. V was shortened by 0 bases and J by 5 bases, with 6 bases between the two germline ends. CDR1 and CDR2 from the germline V gene are SGHTA and FQGTGA. CDR3 DNA: TGTGCCAGCAGCTTAACTAAGCTAGATACGCAGTATTTT. The encoded protein is CASSLTKLDTQYF. The full variable domain, completed using reference TRBV7-3 and TRBJ2-3, is GAGVSQTPSNKVTEKGKYVELRCDPISGHTALYWYRQSLGQGPEFLIYFQGTGAADDSGLPNDRFFAVRPEGSVSTLKIQRTERGDSAVYLCASSLTKLDTQYFGPGTRLTVL.

The chain links TRBV9 to TRBJ1-3; D call uncertain. CDR3 length: 17 amino acids. The germline gives CDR1 SGDLS, CDR2 YYNGEE. V lost 0 bases and J 0 bases, leaving 13 bases between the germline ends. The CDR3 loop reads CASSVVPFESSGNTIYF. The CDR3 DNA follows: TGTGCCAGCAGCGTAGTCCCCTTCGAGAGCTCTGGAAACACCATATATTTT.

The rearrangement joins TRBV28 to TRBJ2-7, with D unclear. V gave up 6 bases and J gave up 0 bases, with 9 bases separating them. Germline assignment: CDR1 MDHEN and CDR2 SYDVKM. There are 13 residues in the CDR3. CDR3 protein: CASRLHGSYEQYF. The CDR3 DNA reads TGTGCCAGCAGACTTCACGGCTCCTACGAGCAGTACTTC.